This TCR beta chain was sequenced during a study of T cell responses to AZD1222 COVID-19 vaccine. Study information: The study pooled second doses at about 4 or about 12 weeks.

Findings and caveats of the study: Unmutated variant regions reportedly attract nearly half of all spike-specific TCRs.

Assay: immunoSEQ multiplex PCR; the TCRdb copy retains only in-frame clones and omits some. The sample has about 83,000 clones; around 91% are singletons. CDR1 is MNHNY and CDR2 is SVGAGI in the germline V gene (reference sequence). V was cut by 0 bases and J by 7 bases, with 8 bases left in between. The CDR3 is 13 residues long. On this clone: The target antigen is unknown.

Sequencing was performed on peripheral blood, taken on day 0 of AZD1222 vaccination. The chain is built from TRBV6-6 and TRBJ2-3; D gene uncertain. This sequence was found in an adult in good health. The CDR3 is CASSYSDRYTQYF. CDR3 nucleotide sequence: TGTGCCAGCAGTTACTCGGACCGATATACGCAGTATTTT.